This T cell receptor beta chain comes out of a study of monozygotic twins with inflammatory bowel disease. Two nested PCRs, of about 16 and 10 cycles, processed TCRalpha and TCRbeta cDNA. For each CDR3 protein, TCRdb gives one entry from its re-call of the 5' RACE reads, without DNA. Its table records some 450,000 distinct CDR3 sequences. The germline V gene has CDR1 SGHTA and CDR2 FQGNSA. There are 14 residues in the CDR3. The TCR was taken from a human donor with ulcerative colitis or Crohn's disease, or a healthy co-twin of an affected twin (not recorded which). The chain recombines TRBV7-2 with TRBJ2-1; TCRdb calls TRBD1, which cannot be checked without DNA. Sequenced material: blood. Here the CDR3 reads CASSLEQGYNEQFF.